The subject of this entry is one T cell receptor (beta chain). Its antigen is currently unknown. Data came from immunoSEQ multiplex PCR; TCRdb stores just in-frame clones and leaves some out. Of hundreds of thousands of clones in the sample, around two thirds were seen once. This sample stems from a study of shared clonotypes between healthy human individuals. Study-wide background: Each donor had three CD4 naive, three CD4 memory, two CD8 naive and one CD8 memory plate.

Only Caucasian adults living in Nashville, Tennessee made up the donor group. Study results and limitations: A reduction in generation probabilities was seen for non-shared clonotypes relative to those shared by all four donors.

V lost 1 base, J lost 2 bases, and 12 bases lay in between. CDR1 SGHTA and CDR2 FQGNSA come from the germline V gene. This CDR3 comprises 15 residues. The specimen was memory CD4+ T cells sorted from blood. Subset meaning: CD45RA-negative fraction. This clonotype was obtained from a woman aged 30 to 39 in good health. This chain uses TRBV7-2 with TRBJ2-7; D unclear. CDR3 region: CASSLDLPRTYEQYF. CDR3 sequence (DNA): TGTGCCAGCAGCTTAGATCTGCCTCGAACCTACGAGCAGTACTTC.